In its sample, the clone carrying this T cell receptor beta chain was seen a few times. TCRdb recomputed calls from the RT-PCR reads with MiXCR, one row per CDR3 protein. This sample has approximately 720,000 distinct CDR3 sequences, with 12% to 15% found just once. The CDR3 consists of 13 residues. The V gene lost 4 bases and the J gene lost 0 bases, with 6 bases spanning the gap. Germline CDR1 is MNHNY and CDR2 is SVGAGI (reference sequence). This chain links TRBV6-6 with TRBJ2-5; weak D call: TRBD2 (5 bases). The sequencing input was memory CD4+ T cells from blood. The receptor's source is a female donor in good health, serving as a healthy control. The CDR3 region has the DNA TGTGCCAGCAGTTTAGCGAACCAAGAGACCCAGTACTTC. It specifies CASSLANQETQYF.